This T cell receptor (beta chain) was recorded in a study of blood T cell repertoires in COVID-19. Background on the study: COVID-19 samples, acute and convalescent, were from the United States, Italy and Spain.

Clones were read by immunoSEQ multiplex PCR, and TCRdb kept only the in-frame ones, dropping some. The table shows 120,000 to 150,000 clones, with about 84% occurring only once. Trimming shortened V by 2 bases and J by 0 bases, and 7 bases separated the two germline ends. The CDR3 runs 13 residues. Germline V gives CDR1 GTSNPN, CDR2 SVGIG (reference sequence). The genes are TRBV30 and TRBJ1-1, with D maybe TRBD1 (6 bases). This clonotype was sampled from a man aged 55 to 70 with active or convalescent COVID-19. Material: peripheral blood. Here the CDR3 reads CAWSHRVNTEAFF. CDR3 bases: TGTGCCTGGAGTCACAGGGTGAACACTGAAGCTTTCTTT.